This T cell receptor (beta chain) was retrieved from a study of TIL therapy for anti-PD-1-resistant metastatic lung cancer. This was the immunoSEQ v3 assay. The protocol was immunoSEQ multiplex PCR, while the TCRdb copy is restricted to in-frame clones and leaves out a portion. This table holds approximately 60,000 clones, 70% to 75% found once. Specified time point: pre-treatment sample, taken before nivolumab and TIL therapy. The table lists this clone with a few counts. The source was blood, collected at baseline. The receptor was derived from a person aged 25-79 years with non-small cell lung cancer.

The CDR3: CASSQNYGYTF. CDR3 nucleotide sequence: TGTGCCAGCAGCCAAAACTATGGCTACACCTTC. The gene calls are TRBV14 and TRBJ1-2; D gene uncertain. Germline lookup yields CDR1 SGHDN and CDR2 FVKESK. CDR3 length: 11 amino acids. The V and J ends lost 2 bases and 2 bases respectively, with 0 bases between them.